This is a list of T cell receptor beta chains from one sample in a study of response to subunit inactivated influenza vaccine. Each CDR3 protein is one row after TCRdb ran MiXCR on the RT-PCR reads. The sample comprises 650,000 to 800,000 distinct CDR3 sequences, approximately 15% of which are singletons, and less than 9% rests with the top ten. The sequencing used PBMCs from blood, collected 14 to 15 days before vaccination. The origin of the receptors is a man aged 45-60 years who received an inactivated influenza vaccine. Each CDR3 is given with its conserved first and last residue. Each record gives: V gene, D gene, J gene, CDR3 protein. A D gene is named only where the DNA matches it firmly.

>TRBV2|NA|TRBJ2-6
CASSELTGLGGANVLTF
>TRBV11-1|NA|TRBJ2-2
CASSLVGGRGLFVDTGELFF
>TRBV12-3/TRBV12-4|NA|TRBJ2-1
CASSSGGRKEEQFF
>TRBV28|TRBD1|TRBJ2-3
CASRGAGGGTDTQYF
>TRBV5-1|NA|TRBJ2-7
CASSLGPAGYEQYF
>TRBV6-1|NA|TRBJ1-1
CASSEQGVDTEAFF
>TRBV27|NA|TRBJ2-7
CASSPGLLSYYEQYF
>TRBV7-8|TRBD1|TRBJ2-3
CASSYDRAQTQYF
>TRBV11-2|NA|TRBJ2-5
CASSDLLGEGARETQYF
>TRBV6-5|NA|TRBJ1-2
CASSYGQALFGYTF